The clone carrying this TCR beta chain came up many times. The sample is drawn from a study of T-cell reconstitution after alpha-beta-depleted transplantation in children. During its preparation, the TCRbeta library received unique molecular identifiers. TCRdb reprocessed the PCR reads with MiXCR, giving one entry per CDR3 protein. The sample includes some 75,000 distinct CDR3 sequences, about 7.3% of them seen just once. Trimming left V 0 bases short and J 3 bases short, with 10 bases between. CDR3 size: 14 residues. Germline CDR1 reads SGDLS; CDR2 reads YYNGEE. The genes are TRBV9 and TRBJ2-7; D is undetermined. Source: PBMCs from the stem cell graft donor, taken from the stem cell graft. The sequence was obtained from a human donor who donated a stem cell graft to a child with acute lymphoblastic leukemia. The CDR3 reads CASSVGGTNYEQYF. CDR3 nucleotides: TGTGCCAGCAGCGTAGGGGGTACCAACTACGAGCAGTACTTC.